These 10 T cell receptor beta chains were sequenced from one sample in a study of blood T cell repertoires in COVID-19. Using immunoSEQ multiplex PCR, the repertoire was profiled, and TCRdb retains in-frame clones only, with some absent. The data contain around 150,000 clones, around 80% of them seen just once; the ten biggest clones take up about 11%. The specimen sequenced was peripheral blood. These TCRs come from a man aged 60 to 75 with active or convalescent COVID-19.

V and J are TRBV5-1 and TRBJ2-3; D not certain. The V gene's germline CDR1 is SGHRS and CDR2 YFSETQ. Trimming took off 8 bases at V and 2 bases at J, with 15 bases between the two ends. The CDR3 has 14 residues. CDR3 sequence: CASQPAASTDTQYF. As DNA, the CDR3 is TGCGCCAGTCAACCTGCGGCCTCCACAGATACGCAGTATTTT.

V usage is TRBV13 and J usage is TRBJ1-2, with TRBD1 matching 7 bases. The germline CDR1 and CDR2 sequences are PRHDT and FYEKMQ (reference sequence). This CDR3 has 13 amino acids. V shed 2 bases, J shed 7 bases, and the junction held 4 bases outside the gene matches. The CDR3 protein is CASSLKGALGYTF. The DNA for the CDR3 is TGTGCCAGCAGCTTAAAGGGGGCCCTTGGCTACACCTTC.

In DNA form, the CDR3 reads TGTGCCAGCAGTGAAAGGGGCGGCCTGGGGGAGCAGTTCTTC. It is translated as CASSERGGLGEQFF. The V gene is TRBV2, the J gene TRBJ2-1; a possible D gene is TRBD1 (5 bases). The CDR3 covers 14 residues. The V end was cut by 2 bases, the J end by 10 bases, with 15 bases between. The germline gives CDR1 SNHLY, CDR2 FYNNEI.

The CDR3 DNA sequence: TGTGCCAGCAGTCTCCGAGAGGCTAGGGAGCTGTTTTTT. Protein product: CASSLREARELFF. The chain carries TRBV28 and TRBJ2-2; no firm D call. This CDR3 comprises 13 residues. V was cut by 5 bases and J by 9 bases, with 13 bases left in between. CDR1 and CDR2 from the germline V gene are MDHEN and SYDVKM. Full variable domain (missing parts from reference TRBV28 and TRBJ2-2): DVKVTQSSRYLVKRTGEKVFLECVQDMDHENMFWYRQDPGLGLRLIYFSYDVKMKEKGDIPEGYSVSREKKERFSLILESASTNQTSMYLCASSLREARELFFGEGSRLTVL.

This clone was detected ten times or more. This chain links TRBV5-1 with TRBJ1-2; 8 nucleotides line up with TRBD1. CDR3 length equals 13 residues. The ends lost 4 bases at V and 3 bases at J; junction bases unmatched: 2. Per the germline V gene, CDR1 is SGHRS and CDR2 is YFSETQ. For the CDR3, the DNA is TGCGCCAGCAGCGCGACAGGGGACTATGGCTACACCTTC. This gives the protein CASSATGDYGYTF.

The chain couples TRBV19 to TRBJ1-6; D remains ambiguous. CDR1 is LNHDA and CDR2 is SQIVND in the germline V gene (reference sequence). The V end lost 2 bases, the J end lost 8 bases, and 4 bases lay between the germline ends. This CDR3 is built from 12 residues. This CDR3 reads CASSILDSPLHF. The CDR3 DNA is TGTGCCAGTAGTATACTCGATTCACCCCTCCACTTT. Based on the CDR3 plus reference TRBV19 and TRBJ1-6, the full variable domain is DGGITQSPKYLFRKEGQNVTLSCEQNLNHDAMYWYRQDPGQGLRLIYYSQIVNDFQKGDIAEGYSVSREKKESFPLTVTSAQKNPTAFYLCASSILDSPLHFGNGTRLTVT.

This chain uses TRBV19 with TRBJ2-4; 7 bases map to TRBD1. Looked up from germline, CDR1 is LNHDA and CDR2 is SQIVND (reference sequence). V dropped 5 bases and J dropped 6; count of bases not matched to a gene: 16. This CDR3 comprises 17 residues. CDR3 sequence reads: CASSPTGSTHHRNIQYF. CDR3 DNA sequence: TGTGCCAGTAGTCCGACAGGGTCGACCCACCACCGAAACATTCAGTACTTC.

The chain links TRBV6-6 to TRBJ1-3; 8 bases map to TRBD1. From germline, CDR1 is MNHNY and CDR2 SVGAGI (reference sequence). This CDR3 comprises 17 residues. V gave up 5 bases and J gave up 5 bases; unmatched junction bases: 14. The CDR3 DNA reads as TGTGCCAGCAGTCCCGGACAGGGTTCAGTAGCAAGAAACACCATATATTTT. Translation gives CASSPGQGSVARNTIYF.

The chain carries TRBV7-2 and TRBJ2-1, with 9 bases lining up with TRBD2. The CDR3 sequence is 15 residues long. Germline V CDR1 and CDR2: SGHTA, FQGNSA. J was trimmed by 0 bases and V by 6 bases; bases with no gene match: 3. CDR3 residues: CASSSSGASYNEQFF. CDR3 DNA: TGTGCCAGCAGTTCTAGCGGGGCCTCCTACAATGAGCAGTTCTTC.

This clone was observed a single time. The chain employs TRBV6-5 and TRBJ1-5; 8 nucleotides match TRBD1. Trimming at V came to 7 bases and at J to 5 bases, leaving 4 bases not matched to a gene. This CDR3 has 13 residues. Germline CDR1 reads MNHEY; CDR2 reads SVGAGI. CDR3 DNA sequence: TGTGCCAGCACTCCACAGGGGGATCAGCCCCAGCATTTT. Translation gives CASTPQGDQPQHF.